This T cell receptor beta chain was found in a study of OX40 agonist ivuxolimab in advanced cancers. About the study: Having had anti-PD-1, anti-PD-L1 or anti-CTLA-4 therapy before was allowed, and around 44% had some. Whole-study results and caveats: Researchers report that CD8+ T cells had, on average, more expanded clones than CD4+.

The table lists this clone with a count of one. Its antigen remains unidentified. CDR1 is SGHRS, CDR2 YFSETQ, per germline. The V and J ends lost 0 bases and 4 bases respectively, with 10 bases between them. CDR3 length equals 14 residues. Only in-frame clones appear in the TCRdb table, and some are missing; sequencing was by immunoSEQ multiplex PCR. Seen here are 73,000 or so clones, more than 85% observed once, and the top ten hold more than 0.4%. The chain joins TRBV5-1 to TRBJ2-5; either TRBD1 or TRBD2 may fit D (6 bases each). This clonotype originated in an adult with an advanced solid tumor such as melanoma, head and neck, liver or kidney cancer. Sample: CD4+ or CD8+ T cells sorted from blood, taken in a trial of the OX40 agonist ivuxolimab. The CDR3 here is CASSLDGGRETQYF. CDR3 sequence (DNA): TGCGCCAGCAGCTTGGATGGGGGGCGAGAGACCCAGTACTTC.